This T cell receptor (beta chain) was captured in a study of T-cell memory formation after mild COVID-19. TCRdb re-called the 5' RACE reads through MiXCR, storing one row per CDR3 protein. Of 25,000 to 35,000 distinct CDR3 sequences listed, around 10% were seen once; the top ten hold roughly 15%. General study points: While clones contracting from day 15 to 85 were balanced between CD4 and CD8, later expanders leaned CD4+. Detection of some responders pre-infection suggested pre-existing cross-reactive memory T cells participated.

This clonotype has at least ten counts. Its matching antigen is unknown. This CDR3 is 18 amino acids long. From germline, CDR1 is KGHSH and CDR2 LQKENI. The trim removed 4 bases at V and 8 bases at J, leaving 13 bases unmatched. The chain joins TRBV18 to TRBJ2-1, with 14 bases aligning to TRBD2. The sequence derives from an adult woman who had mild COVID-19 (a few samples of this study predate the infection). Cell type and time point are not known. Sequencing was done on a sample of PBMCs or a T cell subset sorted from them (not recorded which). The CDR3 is CASSQGLAGAFFKDEQFF. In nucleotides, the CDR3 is TGTGCCAGCTCACAGGGACTAGCGGGGGCGTTTTTTAAGGATGAGCAGTTCTTC.